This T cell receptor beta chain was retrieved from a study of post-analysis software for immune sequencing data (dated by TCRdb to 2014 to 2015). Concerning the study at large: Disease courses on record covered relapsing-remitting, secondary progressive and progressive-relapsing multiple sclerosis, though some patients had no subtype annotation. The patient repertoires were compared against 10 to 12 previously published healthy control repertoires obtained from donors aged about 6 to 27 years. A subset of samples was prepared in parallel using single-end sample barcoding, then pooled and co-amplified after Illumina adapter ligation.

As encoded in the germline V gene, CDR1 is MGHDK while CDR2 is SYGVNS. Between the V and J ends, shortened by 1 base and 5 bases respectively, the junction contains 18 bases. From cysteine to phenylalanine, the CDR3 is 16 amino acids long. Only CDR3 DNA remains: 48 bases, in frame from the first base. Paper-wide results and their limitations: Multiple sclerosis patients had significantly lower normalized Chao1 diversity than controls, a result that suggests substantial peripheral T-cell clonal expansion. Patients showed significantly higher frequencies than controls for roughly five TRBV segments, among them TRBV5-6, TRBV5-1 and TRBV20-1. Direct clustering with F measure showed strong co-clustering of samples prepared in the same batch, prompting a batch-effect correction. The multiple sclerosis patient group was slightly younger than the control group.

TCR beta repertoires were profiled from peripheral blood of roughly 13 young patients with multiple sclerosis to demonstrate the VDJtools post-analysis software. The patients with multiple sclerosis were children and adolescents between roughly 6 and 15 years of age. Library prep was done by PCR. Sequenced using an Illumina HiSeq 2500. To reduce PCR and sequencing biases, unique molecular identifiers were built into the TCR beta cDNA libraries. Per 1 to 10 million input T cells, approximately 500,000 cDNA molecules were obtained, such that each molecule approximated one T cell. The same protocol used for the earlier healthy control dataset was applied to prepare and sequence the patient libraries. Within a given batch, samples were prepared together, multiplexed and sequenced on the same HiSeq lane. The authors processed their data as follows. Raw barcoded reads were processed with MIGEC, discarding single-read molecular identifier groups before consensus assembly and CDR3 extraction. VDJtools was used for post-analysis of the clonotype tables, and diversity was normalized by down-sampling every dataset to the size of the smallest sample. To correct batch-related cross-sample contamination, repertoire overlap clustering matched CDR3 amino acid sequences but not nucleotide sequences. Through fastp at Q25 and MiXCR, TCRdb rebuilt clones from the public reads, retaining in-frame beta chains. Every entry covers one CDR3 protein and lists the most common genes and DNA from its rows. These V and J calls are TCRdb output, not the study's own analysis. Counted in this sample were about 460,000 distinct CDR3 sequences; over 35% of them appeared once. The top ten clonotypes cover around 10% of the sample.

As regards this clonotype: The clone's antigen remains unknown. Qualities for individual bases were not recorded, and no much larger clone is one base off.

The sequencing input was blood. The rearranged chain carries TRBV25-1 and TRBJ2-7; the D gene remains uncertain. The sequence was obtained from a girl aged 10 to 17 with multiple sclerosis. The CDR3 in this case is CASSESGVRGGNEQYF. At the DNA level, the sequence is TGTGCCAGCAGTGAATCCGGCGTGCGCGGTGGGAACGAGCAGTACTTC.